This TCR beta chain derives from a study of shared clonotypes between healthy human individuals. Study conclusions and caveats: For naive CD4 cells, 4% to 6% of clonotypes were shared across four donors. Some clonotypes were shared by all four sorted-subset donors, while others were not shared. The non-shared ones had lower generation probabilities than the shared ones.

Every subset's genomic DNA went evenly onto several immunoSEQ plates. Generated by immunoSEQ multiplex PCR, the TCRdb table keeps only in-frame clones and is missing some. The sample lists about 730,000 clones, about two thirds occurring once. A CD45RA+ naive subset and a CD45RA-negative memory subset were split from CD4+ cells. Of note for this clone: Its specificity is unknown.

The CDR3 covers 16 residues. Trimming took 6 bases from V and 2 from J, leaving 20 bases between them. Germline lookup yields CDR1 MDHEN and CDR2 SYDVKM. Sequenced material: memory CD4+ T cells sorted from blood. The sample's subset: CD45RA-negative fraction. The chain employs TRBV28 and TRBJ2-7; TRBD2 might be the D (6 bases). This sequence was found in a woman between 25 and 40 years old in good health. CDR3 sequence reads: CASSLLPGGGTYEQYF. The DNA for the CDR3 is TGTGCCAGCAGCTTACTGCCCGGGGGAGGAACCTACGAGCAGTACTTC.